Below, one T cell receptor (beta chain) is given with its context. Other nucleotide sequences in the sample specify the same CDR3. V was clipped by 0 bases and J by 4 bases, with 4 bases between them. The V gene's germline CDR1 is SGHRS and CDR2 YFSETQ. CDR3 length equals 12 residues. This table comes from immunoSEQ multiplex PCR, and its TCRdb copy is limited to in-frame clones, with some not included. Of about 250,000 clones in the sample, roughly 87% were seen once. These data originate in a study of control samples from healthy donors and cancer patients. This chain uses TRBV5-1 with TRBJ1-1; D not certain. This TCR was recovered from a woman aged 60-75 years with lung cancer. Sequencing was done on a sample of PBMCs. CDR3 protein: CASSLEGTEAFF. The CDR3 DNA reads TGCGCCAGCAGCTTGGAAGGCACTGAAGCTTTCTTT.